The 32 T cell receptor beta chains presented below share a single source sample, sequenced in a study of T cell responses to AZD1222 COVID-19 vaccine. Profiling relied on immunoSEQ multiplex PCR, and the TCRdb table lists in-frame clones only, not all of them. The repertoire holds 65,000 to 75,000 clones, about three quarters seen once, with 47% in the top ten. This material consisted of peripheral blood, taken 28 days after the second AZD1222 dose. These receptors were obtained from an adult who received the AZD1222 COVID-19 vaccine.

This clone has just a few counts. The chain links TRBV6-5 to TRBJ1-5, with unresolved D. Trimming removed 6 bases from V and 2 bases from J, with 11 bases in between. Per the germline V gene, CDR1 is MNHEY and CDR2 is SVGAGI. The CDR3 is made up of 14 amino acids. This chain's CDR3 is CASSINLGNQPQHF. CDR3 bases: TGTGCCAGCAGCATCAATCTGGGCAATCAGCCCCAGCATTTT.

The V gene is TRBV6-5, the J gene TRBJ1-1, with TRBD1 as a possible D gene (5 bases). This CDR3 has 14 residues. Germline assignment: CDR1 MNHEY and CDR2 SVGAGI. V lost 2 bases and J 5 bases, leaving 12 bases between the germline ends. CDR3 sequence (DNA): TGTGCCAGCAGTTACGGCGGGGGAGGGACTGAAGCTTTCTTT. Translation: CASSYGGGGTEAFF.

The chain joins TRBV27 to TRBJ2-7, with D possibly matching TRBD1 (6 bases). The CDR3 contains 13 residues. The germline V gene encodes CDR1 MNHEY and CDR2 SMNVEV (reference sequence). V was trimmed by 2 bases and J by 2 bases, leaving 7 bases between them. The CDR3: CASSLRDTYEQYF. The CDR3 DNA is TGTGCCAGCAGTTTAAGGGACACCTACGAGCAGTACTTC.

This clone was found once. The V call is TRBV25-1, the J call TRBJ1-2; weak D call: TRBD1 (5 bases). This CDR3 comprises 14 residues. V was clipped by 1 base and J by 8 bases, with 14 bases between them. Germline assignment: CDR1 MGHDK and CDR2 SYGVNS. The DNA for the CDR3 is TGTGCCAGCAGTGAATTGGACAATCCCATCGGCTACACCTTC. Its translation is CASSELDNPIGYTF.

The chain is built from TRBV7-9 and TRBJ2-7, with D hard to call. V was shortened by 4 bases and J by 3 bases, with 16 bases between the two germline ends. The CDR3 extends over 15 amino acids. Per germline, CDR1 SEHNR and CDR2 FQNEAQ (reference sequence). CDR3 coding DNA: TGTGCCAGCAGCTCCAGCGACTTGCGGTACTACGAGCAGTACTTC. Residues: CASSSSDLRYYEQYF.

CDR3 sequence reads: CASSFRAASGRIYEQYF. CDR3 nucleotide sequence: TGTGCCAGCAGCTTTCGGGCGGCTAGCGGTAGGATCTACGAGCAGTACTTC. The V gene is TRBV5-6, the J gene TRBJ2-7; 7 bases are a match to TRBD2. The CDR3 has 17 amino acids. The germline gives CDR1 SGHDT, CDR2 YYEEEE. The V and J ends lost 2 bases and 3 bases, in that order; junction bases with no gene match: 14.

The chain carries TRBV29-1 and TRBJ1-1; 7 bases agree with TRBD1. The CDR3 spans 14 residues. V lost 4 bases and J lost 2; bases outside the gene matches: 7. Germline CDR1 and CDR2: SQVTM and ANQGSEA. The CDR3 reads CSVVATGVNTEAFF. The CDR3 DNA reads TGCAGCGTTGTAGCCACAGGGGTTAACACTGAAGCTTTCTTT.

Only a few counts were recorded for this clone. The sample holds other DNA sequences that translate to the same CDR3. The CDR3 nucleotides are TGTGCCAGCAGTGACTCCTACGAGCAGTACTTC. This encodes CASSDSYEQYF. The J gene is TRBJ2-7, the V gene TRBV6-1; D not resolved. CDR3 length equals 11 residues. The V gene's germline CDR1 is MNHNS and CDR2 SASEGT. With 3 bases removed from V and 0 bases from J, the gap between germline ends came to 0 bases.

This chain uses TRBV30 with TRBJ2-3; TRBD2 agrees at 8 bases. CDR1 and CDR2 (germline): GTSNPN, SVGIG (reference sequence). V shed 0 bases and J 4 bases; nucleotides not matched to a gene: 12. There are 17 residues in the CDR3. CDR3 coding DNA: TGTGCCTGGAGTGTACAAAGGACTAGCTACAATCCAGATACGCAGTATTTT. Its protein is CAWSVQRTSYNPDTQYF. Supplemented by reference TRBV30 and TRBJ2-3, the full variable domain reads SQTIHQWPATLVQPVGSPLSLECTVEGTSNPNLYWYRQAAGRGLQLLFYSVGIGQISSEVPQNLSASRPQDRQFILSSKKLLLSDSGFYLCAWSVQRTSYNPDTQYFGPGTRLTVL.

This chain connects TRBV7-9 to TRBJ1-2, with a weak D call TRBD1 (6 bases). Germline V gene lookup returns CDR1 SEHNR and CDR2 FQNEAQ (reference sequence). This CDR3 is 14 amino acids long. The germline V and J ends were trimmed by 3 bases and 8 bases, with 16 bases remaining between them. The DNA of the CDR3 is TGTGCCAGCAGCTTGCTTCAGGGGAGGGAAGGCTACACCTTC. Residues: CASSLLQGREGYTF.

A few counts support this clone. The gene calls are TRBV7-9 and TRBJ1-2; TRBD1 might be the D (5 bases). The germline V and J ends were trimmed by 1 base and 13 bases, with 16 bases remaining between them. The length of the CDR3 is 13 residues. Germline loops: CDR1 SEHNR, CDR2 FQNEAQ (reference sequence). The CDR3 sequence: CASSLGQTPTSTF. DNA of the CDR3: TGTGCCAGCAGCTTAGGACAGACCCCGACCTCCACCTTC.

The V gene is TRBV28, the J gene TRBJ1-6; D remains unclear. V was pared by 4 bases and J by 6 bases, with 16 bases between. Germline V gene lookup returns CDR1 MDHEN and CDR2 SYDVKM. The CDR3 spans 16 residues. CDR3 nucleotides: TGTGCCAGCAGTTCGCCCGGAAACAGTCTTAATTCACCCCTCCACTTT. It translates to CASSSPGNSLNSPLHF. Full variable domain (rest looked up from reference TRBV28 and TRBJ1-6): DVKVTQSSRYLVKRTGEKVFLECVQDMDHENMFWYRQDPGLGLRLIYFSYDVKMKEKGDIPEGYSVSREKKERFSLILESASTNQTSMYLCASSSPGNSLNSPLHFGNGTRLTVT.

This clone was counted once. This sequence joins TRBV19 and TRBJ1-1; possible D gene TRBD1, 5 bases. The germline CDR1 and CDR2 sequences are LNHDA and SQIVND (reference sequence). The V end lost 8 bases, the J end lost 0 bases, and 10 bases lay between the germline ends. This CDR3 comprises 13 residues. The CDR3 protein is CASGQQVNTEAFF. In DNA, the CDR3 is TGTGCCAGTGGACAACAGGTGAACACTGAAGCTTTCTTT.

The chain recombines TRBV9 with TRBJ1-2; 7 bases map to TRBD1. Trimming at V came to 4 bases and at J to 0 bases, leaving 9 bases not matched to a gene. Germline V lookup: CDR1 SGDLS, CDR2 YYNGEE. The CDR3 is made up of 16 amino acids. The CDR3 bases are TGTGCCAGCAGCCTCGGACAGGCCACAGCTAACTATGGCTACACCTTC. It translates to CASSLGQATANYGYTF. Complete variable domain (other parts from reference TRBV9 and TRBJ1-2): DSGVTQTPKHLITATGQRVTLRCSPRSGDLSVYWYQQSLDQGLQFLIQYYNGEERAKGNILERFSAQQFPDLHSELNLSSLELGDSALYFCASSLGQATANYGYTFGSGTRLTVV.

This clone was detected only once. The chain combines TRBV7-2 with TRBJ2-3, with 14 positions matching TRBD2. CDR3 length: 16 amino acids. With 5 bases clipped from V and 4 bases from J, the junction kept 5 bases outside the gene matches. CDR1 and CDR2 (germline): SGHTA, FQGNSA. CDR3 coding DNA: TGTGCCAGCAGCCCGCGACTAGCGGGAGGGCCAGATACGCAGTATTTT. Its protein product is CASSPRLAGGPDTQYF.

This chain joins TRBV7-9 and TRBJ1-4; D is possibly TRBD1 (6 bases). Trimming took off 5 bases at V and 11 bases at J, with 18 bases between the two ends. The CDR3 contains 14 residues. Per the germline V gene, CDR1 is SEHNR and CDR2 is FQNEAQ (reference sequence). The CDR3 here is CASSPKQGAGKLFF. CDR3 DNA: TGTGCCAGCAGCCCTAAACAGGGCGCAGGCAAACTGTTTTTT.

V and J are TRBV5-8 and TRBJ2-1, with 9 bases fitting TRBD2. This CDR3 has 16 residues. V shed 5 bases and J 7 bases; nucleotides not matched to a gene: 13. The germline CDR1 and CDR2 sequences are SGHTS and YDEGEE. The CDR3 loop reads CASSSVAGVRLNEQFF. For the CDR3, the DNA is TGTGCCAGCAGTTCCGTAGCGGGAGTAAGATTAAATGAGCAGTTCTTC.

J is TRBJ2-5 and V is TRBV7-2, with D possibly being TRBD2 (6 bases). Germline loops: CDR1 SGHTA, CDR2 FQGNSA. V was pared by 5 bases and J by 5 bases, with 12 bases between. CDR3 length: 13 amino acids. This CDR3 reads CASSLGGRETQYF. The CDR3 nucleotides read TGTGCCAGCAGCCTTGGAGGGCGTGAGACCCAGTACTTC.

The V call is TRBV9, the J call TRBJ1-1; perhaps TRBD1 as D (5 bases). The germline gives CDR1 SGDLS, CDR2 YYNGEE. Trimming took 2 bases from V and 0 from J, leaving 17 bases between them. This CDR3 has 17 residues. For the CDR3, the DNA is TGTGCCAGCAGCGTCCTCGGGGGGAACTATATGAACACTGAAGCTTTCTTT. It encodes CASSVLGGNYMNTEAFF.

J is TRBJ2-3 and V is TRBV7-9; TRBD2 matches 14 bases. The CDR3 spans 16 residues. Trimming removed 5 bases from V and 5 bases from J; junction bases left unmatched: 6. Germline V gene lookup returns CDR1 SEHNR and CDR2 FQNEAQ (reference sequence). The CDR3 protein is CASSQGLAGAGDTQYF. DNA for the CDR3: TGTGCCAGCAGCCAGGGACTAGCGGGAGCTGGAGATACGCAGTATTTT.

V gene TRBV5-6 combines with J gene TRBJ2-2; D is uncertain. V was shortened by 4 bases and J by 6 bases, with 10 bases between the two germline ends. Germline V lookup: CDR1 SGHDT, CDR2 YYEEEE. CDR3 length: 13 residues. Here the CDR3 reads CASSRQIAGELFF. CDR3 coding DNA: TGTGCCAGCAGCCGACAAATAGCCGGGGAGCTGTTTTTT.

The CDR3 DNA reads TGTGCCAGCAGCGTCGAATCGGGGCCCTGGGGCTACACCTTC. This codes for CASSVESGPWGYTF. The rearrangement links TRBV5-4 to TRBJ1-2, with D possibly being TRBD1 (5 bases). The CDR3 loop spans 14 amino acids. The germline CDR1 and CDR2 sequences are SGHNT and YYREEE (reference sequence). Deletions cut 4 bases from V and 8 bases from J, with 18 bases between.

The rearrangement links TRBV5-4 to TRBJ2-3, with D possibly TRBD1 on 6 matching bases. CDR1 and CDR2 (germline): SGHNT, YYREEE (reference sequence). Trimming removed 4 bases at V and 5 bases at J, with 17 bases between. CDR3 length: 15 residues. The CDR3: CASSNYREPKDTQYF. The CDR3 DNA reads as TGTGCCAGCAGCAACTACAGGGAGCCGAAAGATACGCAGTATTTT.

This chain joins TRBV3-1 (or the pseudogene TRBV3-2) and TRBJ1-5, with TRBD1 matching 7 bases. CDR3 length equals 16 residues. Germline V lookup: CDR1 LGHDT, CDR2 YNNKEL (reference sequence). After removal of 6 bases from V and 2 bases from J, the junction contained 10 bases not matched to a gene. CDR3 sequence reads: CASRATGEGGNQPQHF. DNA of the CDR3: TGTGCCAGCAGAGCTACAGGGGAAGGAGGCAATCAGCCCCAGCATTTT.

The chain is built from TRBV27 and TRBJ2-1; 8 bases align to TRBD1. J lost 7 bases, V lost 5 bases, and 7 bases had no gene match. The germline V gene has CDR1 MNHEY and CDR2 SMNVEV (reference sequence). The CDR3 sequence is 14 residues long. CDR3 region: CASSPAYRGNEQFF. CDR3 bases: TGTGCCAGCAGTCCGGCTTACAGGGGGAATGAGCAGTTCTTC.

The gene calls are TRBV4-1 and TRBJ2-7; TRBD2 might be the D (6 bases). The CDR3 extends over 16 amino acids. Trimming stripped 0 bases from V and 0 bases from J, with 12 bases between. Germline-derived CDR1 and CDR2 are MGHRA and YSYEKL. The CDR3 DNA follows: TGCGCCAGCAGCCAAGAGTTTGGGAGGAGCTCCTACGAGCAGTACTTC. Protein: CASSQEFGRSSYEQYF.

This rearrangement joins TRBV9 to TRBJ2-7, with TRBD1 identical over 10 bases. Germline CDR1 SGDLS, CDR2 YYNGEE. V was clipped by 4 bases and J by 4 bases; unmatched bases: 5. CDR3 length: 14 amino acids. This CDR3 reads CASSKGTGVYEQYF. The CDR3 DNA reads TGTGCCAGCAGCAAGGGGACAGGGGTTTACGAGCAGTACTTC.

The chain couples TRBV28 to TRBJ2-2; 8 bases line up with TRBD2. V was clipped by 7 bases and J by 4 bases; unmatched bases: 11. This CDR3 is built from 16 residues. Germline CDR1 and CDR2: MDHEN and SYDVKM. CDR3 region: CASTSLGLVGTGELFF. The CDR3 DNA is TGTGCCAGCACCTCCTTGGGACTAGTGGGCACCGGGGAGCTGTTTTTT.

This clone was detected only a few times. The chain combines TRBV20-1 with TRBJ2-3; D is uncertain. The CDR3 runs to 13 residues. Deletions cut 3 bases from V and 6 bases from J, with 13 bases between. The V gene's germline CDR1 is DFQATT and CDR2 SNEGSKA (reference sequence). CDR3 in amino acids: CSASPPRTDTQYF. For the CDR3, the DNA is TGCAGTGCTAGTCCCCCGAGAACCGATACGCAGTATTTT.

This chain joins TRBV28 and TRBJ2-7; D call uncertain. Germline values: CDR1 MDHEN, CDR2 SYDVKM. Trimming removed 3 bases from V and 0 bases from J, with 15 bases in between. The CDR3 is 16 amino acids. The CDR3 spells CASSFRLWSSSYEQYF. The CDR3 coding sequence is TGTGCCAGCAGTTTCCGACTCTGGAGTAGCTCCTACGAGCAGTACTTC.

This chain joins TRBV13 and TRBJ2-7, with 10 positions matching TRBD1. With V trimmed by 6 bases and J by 2 bases, 13 bases remained unmatched. In germline, CDR1 is PRHDT, CDR2 FYEKMQ (reference sequence). The CDR3 length is 17 residues. CDR3 protein: CASSQYFNGTGAYEQYF. CDR3 DNA: TGTGCCAGCAGTCAGTATTTTAACGGGACAGGGGCCTACGAGCAGTACTTC.

The rearrangement uses TRBV23-1 and TRBJ2-5; tentatively, D is TRBD2 (6 bases). TRBV23-1 is annotated as an ORF whose role is uncertain. V lost 9 bases to trimming and J lost 3 bases, with 11 bases between them. The CDR3 covers 12 residues. The CDR3 sequence: CARRRGEETQYF. The CDR3 DNA follows: TGCGCCAGGAGGAGGGGAGAAGAGACCCAGTACTTC.